This T cell receptor beta chain was recorded in a study of T cell responses to AZD1222 COVID-19 vaccine. Germline values: CDR1 SGHRS, CDR2 YFSETQ. V shed 4 bases and J 4 bases; nucleotides not matched to a gene: 6. CDR3 length equals 16 residues. Of note for this clone: Antigen specificity is unknown.

Sequenced by immunoSEQ multiplex PCR; TCRdb stores in-frame clones only, minus some. The sample lists tens of thousands of clones, 85% to 90% occurring once. General study results and limits: Spike-specific TCR breadth and depth went up after people got two AZD1222 doses. Spike-wide vaccine-associated CD4 TCRs dominated at 160-218 and 743-854. Just a handful of people given AZD1222 tested seropositive at baseline.

The material sequenced was peripheral blood, taken on day 0 of AZD1222 vaccination. The clonotype was recovered from an adult in good health. This chain links TRBV5-1 with TRBJ1-6, with TRBD1 identical over 9 bases. The CDR3 sequence is CASSPGQGMYNSPLHF. The CDR3 DNA reads as TGCGCCAGCAGCCCCGGACAGGGGATGTATAATTCACCCCTCCACTTT.